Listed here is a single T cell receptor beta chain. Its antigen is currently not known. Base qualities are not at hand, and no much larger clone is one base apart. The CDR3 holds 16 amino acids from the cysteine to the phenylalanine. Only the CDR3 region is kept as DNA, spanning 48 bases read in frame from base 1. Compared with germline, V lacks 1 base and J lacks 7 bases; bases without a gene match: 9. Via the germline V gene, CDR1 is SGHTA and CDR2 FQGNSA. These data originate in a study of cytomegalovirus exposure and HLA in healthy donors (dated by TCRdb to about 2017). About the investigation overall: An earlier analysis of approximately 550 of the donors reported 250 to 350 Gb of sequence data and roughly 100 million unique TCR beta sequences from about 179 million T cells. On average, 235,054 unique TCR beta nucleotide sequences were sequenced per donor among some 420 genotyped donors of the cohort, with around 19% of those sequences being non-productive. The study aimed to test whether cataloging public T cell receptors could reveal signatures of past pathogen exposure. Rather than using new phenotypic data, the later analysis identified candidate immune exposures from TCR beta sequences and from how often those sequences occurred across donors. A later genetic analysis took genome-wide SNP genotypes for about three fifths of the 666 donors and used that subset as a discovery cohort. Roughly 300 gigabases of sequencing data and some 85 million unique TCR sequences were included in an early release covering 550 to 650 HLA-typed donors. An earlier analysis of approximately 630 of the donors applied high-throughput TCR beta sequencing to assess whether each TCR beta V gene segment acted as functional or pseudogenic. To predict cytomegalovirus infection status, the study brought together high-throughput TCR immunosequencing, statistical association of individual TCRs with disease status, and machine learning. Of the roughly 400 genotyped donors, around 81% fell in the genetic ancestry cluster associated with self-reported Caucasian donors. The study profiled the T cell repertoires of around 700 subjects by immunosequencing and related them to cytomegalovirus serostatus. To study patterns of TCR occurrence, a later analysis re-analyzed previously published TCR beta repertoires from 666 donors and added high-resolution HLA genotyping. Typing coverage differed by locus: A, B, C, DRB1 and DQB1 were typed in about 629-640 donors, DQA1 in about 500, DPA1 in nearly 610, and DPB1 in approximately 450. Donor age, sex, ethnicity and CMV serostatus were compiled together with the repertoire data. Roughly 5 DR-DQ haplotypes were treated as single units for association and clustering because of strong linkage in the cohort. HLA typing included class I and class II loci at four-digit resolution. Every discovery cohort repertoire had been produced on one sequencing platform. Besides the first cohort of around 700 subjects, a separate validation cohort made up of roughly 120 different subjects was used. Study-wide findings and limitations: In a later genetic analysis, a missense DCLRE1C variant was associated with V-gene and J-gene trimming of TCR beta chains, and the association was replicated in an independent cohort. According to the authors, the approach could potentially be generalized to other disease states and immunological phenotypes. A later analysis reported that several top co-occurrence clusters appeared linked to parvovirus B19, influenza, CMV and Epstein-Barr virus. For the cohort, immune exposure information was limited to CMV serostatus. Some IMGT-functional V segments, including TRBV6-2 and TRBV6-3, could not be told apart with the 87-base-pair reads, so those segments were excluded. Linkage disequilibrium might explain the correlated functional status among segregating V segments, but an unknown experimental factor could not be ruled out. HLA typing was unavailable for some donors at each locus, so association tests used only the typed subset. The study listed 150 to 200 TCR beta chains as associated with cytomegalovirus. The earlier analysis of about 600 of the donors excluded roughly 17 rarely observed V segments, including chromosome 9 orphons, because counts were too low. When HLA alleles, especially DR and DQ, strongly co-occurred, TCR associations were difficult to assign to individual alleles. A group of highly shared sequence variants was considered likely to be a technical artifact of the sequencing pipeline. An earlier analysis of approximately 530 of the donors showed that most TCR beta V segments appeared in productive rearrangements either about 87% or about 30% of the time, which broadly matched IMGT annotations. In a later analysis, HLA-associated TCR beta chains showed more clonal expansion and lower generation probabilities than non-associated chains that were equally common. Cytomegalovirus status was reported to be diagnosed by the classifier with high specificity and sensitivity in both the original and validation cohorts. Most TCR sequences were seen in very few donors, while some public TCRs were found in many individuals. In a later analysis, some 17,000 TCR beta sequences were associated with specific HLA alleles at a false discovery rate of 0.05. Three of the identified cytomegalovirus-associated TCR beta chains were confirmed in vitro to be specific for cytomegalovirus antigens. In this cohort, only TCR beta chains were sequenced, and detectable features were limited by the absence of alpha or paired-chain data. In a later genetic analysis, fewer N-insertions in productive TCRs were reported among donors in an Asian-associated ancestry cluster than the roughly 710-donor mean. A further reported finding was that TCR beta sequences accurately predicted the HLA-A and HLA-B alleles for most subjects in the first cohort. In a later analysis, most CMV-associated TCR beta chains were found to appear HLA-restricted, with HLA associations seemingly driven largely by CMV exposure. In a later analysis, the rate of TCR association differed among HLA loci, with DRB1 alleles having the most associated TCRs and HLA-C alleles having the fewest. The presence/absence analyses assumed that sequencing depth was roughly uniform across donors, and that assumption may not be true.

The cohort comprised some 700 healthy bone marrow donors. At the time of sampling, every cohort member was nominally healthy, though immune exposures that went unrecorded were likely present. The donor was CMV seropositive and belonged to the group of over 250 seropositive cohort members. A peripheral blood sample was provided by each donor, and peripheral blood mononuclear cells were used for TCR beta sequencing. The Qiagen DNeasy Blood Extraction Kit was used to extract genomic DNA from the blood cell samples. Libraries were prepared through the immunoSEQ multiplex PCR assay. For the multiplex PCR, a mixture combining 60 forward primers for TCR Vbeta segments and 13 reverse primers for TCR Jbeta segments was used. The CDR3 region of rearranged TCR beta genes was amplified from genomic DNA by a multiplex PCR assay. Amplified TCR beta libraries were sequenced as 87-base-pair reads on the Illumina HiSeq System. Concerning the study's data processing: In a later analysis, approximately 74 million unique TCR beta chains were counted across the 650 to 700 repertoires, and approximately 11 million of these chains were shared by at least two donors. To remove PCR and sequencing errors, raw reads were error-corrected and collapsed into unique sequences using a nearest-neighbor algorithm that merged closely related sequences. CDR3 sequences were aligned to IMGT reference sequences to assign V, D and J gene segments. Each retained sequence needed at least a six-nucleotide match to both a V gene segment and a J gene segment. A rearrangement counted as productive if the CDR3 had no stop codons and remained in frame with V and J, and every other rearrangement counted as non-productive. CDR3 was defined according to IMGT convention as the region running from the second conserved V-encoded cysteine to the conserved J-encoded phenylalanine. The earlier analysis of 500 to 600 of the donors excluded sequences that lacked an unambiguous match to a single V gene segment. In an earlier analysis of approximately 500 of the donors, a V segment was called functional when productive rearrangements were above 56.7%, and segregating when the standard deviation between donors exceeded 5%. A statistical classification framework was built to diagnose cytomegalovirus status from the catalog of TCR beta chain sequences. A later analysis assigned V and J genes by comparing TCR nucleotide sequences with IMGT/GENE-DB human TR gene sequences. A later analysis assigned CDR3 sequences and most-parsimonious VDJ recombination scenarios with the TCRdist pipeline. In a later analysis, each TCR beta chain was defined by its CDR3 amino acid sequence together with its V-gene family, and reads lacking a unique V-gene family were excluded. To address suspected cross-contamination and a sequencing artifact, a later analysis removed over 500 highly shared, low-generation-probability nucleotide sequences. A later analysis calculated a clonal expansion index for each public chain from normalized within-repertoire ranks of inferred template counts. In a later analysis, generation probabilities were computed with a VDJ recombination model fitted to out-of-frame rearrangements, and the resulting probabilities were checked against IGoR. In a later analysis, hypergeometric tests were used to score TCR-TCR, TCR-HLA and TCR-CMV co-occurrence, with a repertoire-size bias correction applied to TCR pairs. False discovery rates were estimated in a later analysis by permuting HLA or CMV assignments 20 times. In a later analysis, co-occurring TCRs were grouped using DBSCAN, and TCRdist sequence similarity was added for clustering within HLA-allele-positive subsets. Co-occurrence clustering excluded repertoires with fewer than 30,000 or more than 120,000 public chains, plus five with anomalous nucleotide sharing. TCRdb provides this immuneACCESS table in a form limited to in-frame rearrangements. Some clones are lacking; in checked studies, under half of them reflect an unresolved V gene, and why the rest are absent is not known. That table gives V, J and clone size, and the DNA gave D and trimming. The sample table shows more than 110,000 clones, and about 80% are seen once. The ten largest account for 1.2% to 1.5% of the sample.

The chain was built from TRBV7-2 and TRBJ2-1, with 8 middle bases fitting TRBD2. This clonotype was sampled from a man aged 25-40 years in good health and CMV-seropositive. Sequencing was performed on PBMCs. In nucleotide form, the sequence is TGTGCCAGCAGCTTAGTAGCGGGGACTTTGGGTAATGAGCAGTTCTTC. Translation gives CASSLVAGTLGNEQFF.